This is a list of T cell receptor beta chains from one sample in a study of shared clonotypes between healthy human individuals. The protocol was immunoSEQ multiplex PCR, while the TCRdb copy is restricted to in-frame clones and leaves out a portion. The sample lists some 2.4 million clones, 93% occurring once. Sequencing used naive CD4+ T cells from PBMCs. These receptors were obtained from a man younger than 35 in good health. Some clones in this sample may be carry-over from other donors' samples. CDR3s include the opening cysteine and the closing phenylalanine or tryptophan. D genes are given only for firm matches. Expanded clones are given a class, and other clones once, few, many or no size at all.

TRBV28	TRBJ2-7	.	.	CASSSPRGRAWYF	TGTGCCAGCAGTTCCCCCAGGGGACGGGCCTGGTACTTC
TRBV5-1	TRBJ2-2	.	.	CASSAGQYTGELFF	TGCGCCAGCAGCGCGGGACAGTACACCGGGGAGCTGTTTTTT
TRBV5-1	TRBJ2-5	once	TRBD2	CASSSWTSGPVDGARTETQYF	TGCGCCAGCAGCTCATGGACTAGCGGGCCTGTGGACGGGGCGAGGACAGAGACCCAGTACTTC
TRBV28	TRBJ1-1	.	.	CASSHRQMNTEAFF	TGTGCCAGCAGTCATAGACAAATGAACACTGAAGCTTTCTTT
TRBV6-5	TRBJ1-1	.	.	CASSYLGSEAFF	TGTGCCAGCAGTTACTTGGGCAGTGAAGCTTTCTTT
TRBV5-1	TRBJ1-4	.	TRBD1	CASRTGTNEKLFF	TGCGCCAGCAGGACAGGGACTAATGAAAAACTGTTTTTT
TRBV9	TRBJ1-1	.	.	CASSADYGVSFF	TGTGCCAGCAGCGCCGATTACGGGGTATCTTTCTTT
TRBV28	TRBJ2-7	.	TRBD1	CASSPGTGGSHEQYF	TGTGCCAGCAGTCCCGGGACAGGGGGCAGCCACGAGCAGTACTTC
TRBV29-1	TRBJ1-1	.	TRBD1	CSVGQGWTEAFF	TGCAGCGTGGGACAGGGGTGGACTGAAGCTTTCTTT
TRBV7-3	TRBJ2-3	.	TRBD2	CASRELAGGPQDTQYF	TGTGCCAGCAGAGAGTTAGCGGGAGGGCCGCAAGATACGCAGTATTTT
TRBV7-8	TRBJ1-5	.	.	CASRRGGNQPQHF	TGTGCCAGTCGGCGTGGGGGCAATCAGCCCCAGCATTTT
TRBV7-9	TRBJ1-2	.	.	CASSPNMNGYTF	TGTGCCAGCAGCCCCAACATGAATGGCTACACCTTC
TRBV19	TRBJ2-6	.	.	CASSITRVGSSGANVLTF	TGTGCCAGTAGTATTACAAGGGTGGGGAGCTCTGGGGCCAACGTCCTGACTTTC
TRBV28	TRBJ2-5	.	TRBD2	CASSFRGDLKTQYF	TGTGCCAGCAGTTTTCGGGGGGATCTGAAGACCCAGTACTTC
TRBV6-4	TRBJ2-1	.	.	CASSDGRAGNEQFF	TGTGCCAGCAGTGACGGACGGGCGGGCAATGAGCAGTTCTTC
TRBV4-1	TRBJ1-1	.	.	CASSQGRGGSRSFF	TGCGCCAGCAGCCAGGGGAGAGGGGGGTCGAGGTCTTTCTTT
TRBV2	TRBJ2-1	.	TRBD2	CASRNSGSAGVNEQFF	TGTGCCAGCAGGAATAGCGGGAGTGCGGGCGTCAATGAGCAGTTCTTC
TRBV28	TRBJ1-1	.	.	CASSLPPAQMNTEAFF	TGTGCCAGCAGCCTACCGCCGGCACAAATGAACACTGAAGCTTTCTTT
TRBV19	TRBJ2-1	.	TRBD1	CASSRLPGQGNNEQFF	TGTGCCAGTAGCCGACTCCCGGGACAGGGAAACAATGAGCAGTTCTTC
TRBV9	TRBJ2-1	.	.	CASSPSPASGQFF	TGTGCCAGCAGCCCGTCCCCCGCTAGTGGGCAGTTCTTC
TRBV25-1	TRBJ1-2	.	.	CASSGTNYGYTF	TGTGCCAGCAGTGGGACCAACTATGGCTACACCTTC
TRBV2	TRBJ2-5	.	TRBD1	CASSWTGAETQYF	TGTGCCAGCAGTTGGACAGGGGCAGAGACCCAGTACTTC
TRBV4-1	TRBJ2-4	.	TRBD1	CASSQVALTGGLSIQYF	TGCGCCAGCAGCCAAGTAGCCCTGACAGGGGGATTGAGCATTCAGTACTTC
TRBV6-6	TRBJ2-7	.	TRBD1	CASSSIRTGDGNEQYF	TGTGCCAGCAGTTCGATAAGGACAGGGGACGGCAACGAGCAGTACTTC
TRBV6-1	TRBJ1-1	.	TRBD1	CASSNRDRGTEAFF	TGTGCCAGCAGTAACCGGGACAGGGGGACTGAAGCTTTCTTT
TRBV11-2	TRBJ2-3	.	TRBD2	CASSSRSIRGGITDTQYF	TGTGCCAGCAGCTCCAGATCAATCCGGGGAGGGATCACAGATACGCAGTATTTT
TRBV18	TRBJ2-7	.	TRBD1	CASSPLIGQGTYEQYF	TGTGCCAGCTCACCACTGATAGGACAGGGTACCTACGAGCAGTACTTC
TRBV19	TRBJ1-2	.	.	CASSMAWVYRSYGYTF	TGTGCCAGTAGTATGGCCTGGGTTTACAGGAGTTATGGCTACACCTTC
TRBV29-1	TRBJ2-1	.	TRBD2	CSGRTSGSVGQFF	TGCAGCGGAAGGACTAGCGGGAGCGTGGGACAGTTCTTC
TRBV27	TRBJ2-2	.	.	CASGPRARTGELFF	TGTGCCAGCGGCCCGAGGGCGCGCACCGGGGAGCTGTTTTTT
TRBV9	TRBJ2-3	.	TRBD2	CASSVFERAGTDTQYF	TGTGCCAGCAGCGTATTTGAGCGAGCGGGGACAGATACGCAGTATTTT
TRBV7-9	TRBJ2-2	once	.	CASSLGRATNTGELFF	TGTGCCAGCAGCTTAGGGAGAGCAACGAACACCGGGGAGCTGTTTTTT
TRBV5-1	TRBJ2-7	.	TRBD1	CASSLTRQGAYEQYF	TGCGCCAGCAGCTTGACCCGACAGGGCGCATACGAGCAGTACTTC
TRBV14	TRBJ1-1	.	.	CASSLITPTDKNTEAFF	TGTGCCAGCAGCCTCATAACCCCGACAGACAAGAACACTGAAGCTTTCTTT
TRBV15	TRBJ1-2	.	TRBD1	CATSRVPTGGVYGYTF	TGTGCCACCAGCAGAGTGCCGACAGGGGGCGTCTATGGCTACACCTTC
TRBV5-4	TRBJ1-2	few	.	CASSLEEHYGYTF	TGTGCCAGCAGCTTGGAGGAACACTATGGCTACACCTTC
TRBV6-5	TRBJ2-7	once	TRBD2	CASSPRRGVSYEQYF	TGTGCCAGCAGCCCAAGGCGGGGGGTATCCTACGAGCAGTACTTC
TRBV9	TRBJ1-2	once	.	CASSLQDSNYGYTF	TGTGCCAGCAGCCTTCAGGACAGTAACTATGGCTACACCTTC
TRBV30	TRBJ2-7	.	.	CAWTGSAYEQYF	TGTGCCTGGACCGGGTCCGCCTACGAGCAGTACTTC
TRBV9	TRBJ2-2	.	.	CASSVSDTGELFF	TGTGCCAGCAGCGTATCAGACACCGGGGAGCTGTTTTTT
TRBV2	TRBJ2-1	.	.	CASRPPTPSYNEQFF	TGTGCCAGCAGACCCCCGACTCCCTCCTACAATGAGCAGTTCTTC
TRBV5-1	TRBJ2-1	.	TRBD2	CASSLVAGGGNEQFF	TGCGCCAGCAGCTTGGTTGCGGGAGGTGGAAATGAGCAGTTCTTC
TRBV11-3	TRBJ2-1	.	.	CASSLDLNEQFF	TGTGCCAGCAGCTTGGATTTAAATGAGCAGTTCTTC
TRBV30	TRBJ1-2	.	.	CATRAAPYGYTF	TGTGCCACAAGGGCAGCCCCCTATGGCTACACCTTC
TRBV10-3	TRBJ2-7	once	.	CAIRGDTSGNLYF	TGTGCCATCAGGGGGGACACCTCAGGGAATCTGTACTTC
TRBV11-2	TRBJ2-5	.	.	CASSTREVQGGFVETQYF	TGTGCCAGCAGCACCAGAGAGGTCCAGGGAGGTTTTGTAGAGACCCAGTACTTC
TRBV15	TRBJ2-7	few	.	CATSRDPESYEQYF	TGTGCCACCAGCAGAGATCCAGAATCCTACGAGCAGTACTTC
TRBV18	TRBJ2-3	.	.	CASSPGRSTSTDTQYF	TGTGCCAGCTCACCGGGACGGTCCACTAGCACAGATACGCAGTATTTT
TRBV7-8	TRBJ2-3	.	TRBD1	CASSATGVGATQYF	TGTGCCAGCAGCGCGACAGGGGTAGGGGCTACGCAGTATTTT
TRBV27	TRBJ2-3	.	TRBD2	CASISLLAGGGDTQYF	TGTGCCAGCATTAGCTTGCTAGCGGGAGGCGGGGATACGCAGTATTTT
TRBV18	TRBJ2-1	.	.	CASSRDGQAYNEQFF	TGTGCCAGCTCGAGGGACGGCCAGGCCTACAATGAGCAGTTCTTC
TRBV19	TRBJ1-3	few	TRBD1	CASSRTGRDTIYF	TGTGCCAGTAGCAGGACAGGGAGGGACACCATATATTTT
TRBV28	TRBJ2-2	.	TRBD2	CASGRGNTGELFF	TGTGCCAGCGGGAGGGGGAACACCGGGGAGCTGTTTTTT
TRBV18	TRBJ1-5	few	.	CASSRTINQPQHF	TGTGCCAGCTCACGGACGATTAATCAGCCCCAGCATTTT